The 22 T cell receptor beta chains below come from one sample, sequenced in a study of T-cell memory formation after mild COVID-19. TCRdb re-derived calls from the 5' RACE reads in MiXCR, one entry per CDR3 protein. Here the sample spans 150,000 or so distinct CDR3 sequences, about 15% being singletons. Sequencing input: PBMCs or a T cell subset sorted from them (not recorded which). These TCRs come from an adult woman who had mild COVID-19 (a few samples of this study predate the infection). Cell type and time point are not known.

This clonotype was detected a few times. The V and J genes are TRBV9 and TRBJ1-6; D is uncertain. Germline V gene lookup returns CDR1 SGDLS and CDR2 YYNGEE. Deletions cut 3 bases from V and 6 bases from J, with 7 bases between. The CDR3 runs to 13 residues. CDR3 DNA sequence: TGTGCCAGCAGCGCTAGGGCTAATTCACCCCTCCACTTT. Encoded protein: CASSARANSPLHF.

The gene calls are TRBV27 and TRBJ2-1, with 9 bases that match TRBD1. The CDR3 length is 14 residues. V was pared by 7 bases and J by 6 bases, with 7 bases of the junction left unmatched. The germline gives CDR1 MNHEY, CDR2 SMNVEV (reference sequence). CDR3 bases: TGTGCCAGCACTGGGGGACAGGGTATCAATGAGCAGTTCTTC. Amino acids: CASTGGQGINEQFF.

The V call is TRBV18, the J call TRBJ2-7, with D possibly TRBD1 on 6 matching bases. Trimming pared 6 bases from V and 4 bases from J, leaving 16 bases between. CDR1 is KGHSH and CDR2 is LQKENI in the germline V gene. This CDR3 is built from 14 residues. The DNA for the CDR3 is TGTGCCAGCTCGGATGGGGGCCTGGTATACGAGCAGTACTTC. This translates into CASSDGGLVYEQYF.

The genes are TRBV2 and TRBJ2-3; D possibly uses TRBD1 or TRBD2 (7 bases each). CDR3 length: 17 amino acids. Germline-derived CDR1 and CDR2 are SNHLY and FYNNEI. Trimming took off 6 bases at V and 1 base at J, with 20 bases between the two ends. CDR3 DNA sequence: TGTGCCAGCAGACAAACAGGGGCGGGGGTCCGCACAGATACGCAGTATTTT. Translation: CASRQTGAGVRTDTQYF.

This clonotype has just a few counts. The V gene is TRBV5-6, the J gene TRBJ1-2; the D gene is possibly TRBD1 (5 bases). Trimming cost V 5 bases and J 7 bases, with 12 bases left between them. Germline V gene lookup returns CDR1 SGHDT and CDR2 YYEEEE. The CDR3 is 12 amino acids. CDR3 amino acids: CASSRAGPGYTF. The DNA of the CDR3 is TGTGCCAGCAGTCGCGCAGGGCCTGGCTACACCTTC.

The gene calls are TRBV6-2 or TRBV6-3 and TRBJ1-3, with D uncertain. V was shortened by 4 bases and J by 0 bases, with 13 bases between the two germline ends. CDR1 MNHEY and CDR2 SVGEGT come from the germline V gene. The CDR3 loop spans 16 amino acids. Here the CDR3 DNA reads TGTGCCAGCAGTTTCGGCGGTCCGAGCTCTGGAAACACCATATATTTT. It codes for CASSFGGPSSGNTIYF.

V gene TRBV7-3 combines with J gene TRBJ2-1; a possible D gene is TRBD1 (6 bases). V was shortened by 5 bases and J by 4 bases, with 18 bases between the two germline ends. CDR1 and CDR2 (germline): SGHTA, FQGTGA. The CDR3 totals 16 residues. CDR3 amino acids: CASSLELRGRYNEQFF. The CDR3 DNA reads TGTGCCAGCAGCCTAGAACTTAGGGGGAGATACAATGAGCAGTTCTTC. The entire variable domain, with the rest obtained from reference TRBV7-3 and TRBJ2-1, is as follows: GAGVSQTPSNKVTEKGKYVELRCDPISGHTALYWYRQSLGQGPEFLIYFQGTGAADDSGLPNDRFFAVRPEGSVSTLKIQRTERGDSAVYLCASSLELRGRYNEQFFGPGTRLTVL.

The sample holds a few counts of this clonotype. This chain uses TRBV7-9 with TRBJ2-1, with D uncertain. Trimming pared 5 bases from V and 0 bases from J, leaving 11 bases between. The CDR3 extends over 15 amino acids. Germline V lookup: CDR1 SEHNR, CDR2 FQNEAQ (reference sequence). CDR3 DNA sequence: TGTGCCAGCAGCAAGGGCGCAAGCTCCTACAATGAGCAGTTCTTC. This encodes CASSKGASSYNEQFF. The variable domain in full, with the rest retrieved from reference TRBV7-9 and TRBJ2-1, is DTGVSQNPRHKITKRGQNVTFRCDPISEHNRLYWYRQTLGQGPEFLTYFQNEAQLEKSRLLSDRFSAERPKGSFSTLEIQRTEQGDSAMYLCASSKGASSYNEQFFGPGTRLTVL.

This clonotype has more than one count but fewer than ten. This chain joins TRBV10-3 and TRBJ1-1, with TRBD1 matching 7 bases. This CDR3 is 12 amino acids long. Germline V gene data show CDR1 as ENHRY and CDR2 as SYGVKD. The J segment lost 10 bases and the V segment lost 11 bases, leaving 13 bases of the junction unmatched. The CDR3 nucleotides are TGTGCCGTCCGGGACAGCCTGAGTGTAGCTTTCTTT. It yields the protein CAVRDSLSVAFF.

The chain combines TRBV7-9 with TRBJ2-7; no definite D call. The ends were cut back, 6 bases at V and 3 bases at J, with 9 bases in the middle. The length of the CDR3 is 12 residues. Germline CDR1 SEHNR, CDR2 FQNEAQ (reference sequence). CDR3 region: CASSPGFYEQYF. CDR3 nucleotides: TGTGCCAGCAGTCCGGGTTTCTACGAGCAGTACTTC.

The CDR3 region is CASSQPGTGVNEQFF. The CDR3 DNA reads as TGTGCCAGCAGCCAACCTGGGACTGGCGTCAATGAGCAGTTCTTC. The V gene is TRBV3-1, the J gene TRBJ2-1; maybe TRBD2 (6 bases). Trimming removed 2 bases from V and 6 bases from J, with 14 bases in between. Germline V gene sequence: CDR1 LGHDT, CDR2 YNNKEL (reference sequence). The CDR3 spans 15 residues.

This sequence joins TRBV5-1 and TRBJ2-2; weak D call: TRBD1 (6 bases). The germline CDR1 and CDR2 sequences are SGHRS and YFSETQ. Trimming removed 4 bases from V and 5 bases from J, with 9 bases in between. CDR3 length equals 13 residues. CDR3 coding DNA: TGCGCCAGCAGCGTGCAGGGGACCGGGGAGCTGTTTTTT. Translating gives CASSVQGTGELFF.

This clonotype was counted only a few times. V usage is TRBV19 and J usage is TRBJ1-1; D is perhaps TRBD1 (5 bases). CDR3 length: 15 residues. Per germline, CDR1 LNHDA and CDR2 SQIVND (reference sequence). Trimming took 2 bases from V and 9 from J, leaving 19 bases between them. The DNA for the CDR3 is TGTGCCAGTAGTATAACGAAGGGACTGGACTCCAAAGCTTTCTTT. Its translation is CASSITKGLDSKAFF.

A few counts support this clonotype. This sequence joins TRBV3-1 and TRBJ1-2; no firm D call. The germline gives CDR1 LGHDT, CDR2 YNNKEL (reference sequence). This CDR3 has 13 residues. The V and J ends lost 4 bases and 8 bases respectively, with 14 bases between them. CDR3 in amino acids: CASSPTPYYGYTF. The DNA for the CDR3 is TGTGCCAGCAGCCCGACCCCTTATTACGGCTACACCTTC.

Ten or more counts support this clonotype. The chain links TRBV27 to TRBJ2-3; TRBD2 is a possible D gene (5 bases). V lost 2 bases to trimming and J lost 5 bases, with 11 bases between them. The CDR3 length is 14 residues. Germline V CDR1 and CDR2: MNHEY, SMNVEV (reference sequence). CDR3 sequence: CASSLEPRGDTQYF. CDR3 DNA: TGTGCCAGCAGTTTAGAGCCCCGGGGAGATACGCAGTATTTT.

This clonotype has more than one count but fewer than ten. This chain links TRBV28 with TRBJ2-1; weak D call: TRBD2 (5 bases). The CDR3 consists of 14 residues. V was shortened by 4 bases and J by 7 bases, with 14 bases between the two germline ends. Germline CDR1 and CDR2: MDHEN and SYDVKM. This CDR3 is CASSSPAGGNEQFF. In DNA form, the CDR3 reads TGTGCCAGCAGTTCCCCCGCGGGTGGGAATGAGCAGTTCTTC.

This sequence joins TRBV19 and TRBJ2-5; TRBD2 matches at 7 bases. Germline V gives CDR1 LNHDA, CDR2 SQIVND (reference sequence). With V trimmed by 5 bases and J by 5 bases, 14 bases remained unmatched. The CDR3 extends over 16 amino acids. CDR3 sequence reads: CASSPVLAVNGETQYF. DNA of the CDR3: TGTGCCAGTAGTCCCGTTCTAGCGGTAAACGGTGAGACCCAGTACTTC.

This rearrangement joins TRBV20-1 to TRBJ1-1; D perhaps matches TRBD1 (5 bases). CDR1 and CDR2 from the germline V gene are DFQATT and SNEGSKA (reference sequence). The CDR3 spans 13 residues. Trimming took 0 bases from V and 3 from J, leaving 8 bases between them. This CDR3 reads CSAREGGYTEAFF. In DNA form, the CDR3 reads TGCAGTGCTAGAGAGGGGGGTTACACTGAAGCTTTCTTT.

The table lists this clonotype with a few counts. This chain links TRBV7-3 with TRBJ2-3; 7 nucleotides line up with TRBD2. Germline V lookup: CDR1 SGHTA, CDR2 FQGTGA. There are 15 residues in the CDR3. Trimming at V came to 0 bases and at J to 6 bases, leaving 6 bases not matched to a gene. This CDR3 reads CASSLTGGSMDTQYF. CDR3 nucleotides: TGTGCCAGCAGCTTAACAGGCGGGAGTATGGATACGCAGTATTTT.

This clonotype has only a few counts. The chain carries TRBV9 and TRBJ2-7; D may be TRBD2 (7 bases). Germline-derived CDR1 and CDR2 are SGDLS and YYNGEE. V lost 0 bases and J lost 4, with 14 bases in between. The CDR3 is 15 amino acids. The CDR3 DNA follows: TGTGCCAGCAGCGTAGGCGCGGGGGCCCGGTACGAGCAGTACTTC. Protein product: CASSVGAGARYEQYF.

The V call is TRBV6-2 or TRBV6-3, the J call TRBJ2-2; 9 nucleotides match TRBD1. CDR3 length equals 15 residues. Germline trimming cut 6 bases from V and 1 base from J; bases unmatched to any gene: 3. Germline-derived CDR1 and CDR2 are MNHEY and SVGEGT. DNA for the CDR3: TGTGCCAGCAGAATGGGACAGGGGAACACCGGGGAGCTGTTTTTT. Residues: CASRMGQGNTGELFF.

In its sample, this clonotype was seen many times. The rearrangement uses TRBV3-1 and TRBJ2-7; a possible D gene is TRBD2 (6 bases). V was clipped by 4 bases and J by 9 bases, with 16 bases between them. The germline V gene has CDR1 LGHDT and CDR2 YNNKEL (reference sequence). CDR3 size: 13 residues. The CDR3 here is CASSPRDSLGQYF. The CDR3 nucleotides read TGTGCCAGCAGCCCGCGGGACTCGCTGGGGCAGTACTTC.